Shown below are 2 T cell receptor beta chains from a single sample sequenced in a study of shared clonotypes between healthy human individuals. TCRdb keeps only in-frame clones here, not all; method: immunoSEQ multiplex PCR. The sample records a few million clones, around 90% being singletons. The sequenced sample was naive CD4+ T cells sorted from blood. As for subset: CD45RA+ positively selected. All receptors come from a man aged 18 to 29 in good health.

This clone was recorded once. The CDR3 loop reads CASSLVLAGGPLINEQFF. The CDR3 nucleotides are TGTGCCAGCAGCTTAGTCCTAGCGGGAGGGCCTTTGATAAATGAGCAGTTCTTC. The chain employs TRBV7-2 and TRBJ2-1, with 12 bases matching TRBD2. Germline V CDR1 and CDR2: SGHTA, FQGNSA. After removal of 1 base from V and 7 bases from J, the junction contained 11 bases not matched to a gene. CDR3 size: 18 residues.

The rearrangement joins TRBV2 to TRBJ1-2; perhaps TRBD1 as D (5 bases). The CDR3 sequence is 13 residues long. Germline lookup yields CDR1 SNHLY and CDR2 FYNNEI. Between the trimmed V and J ends, which lost 7 bases and 4 bases, there was a span of 13 bases. CDR3 in amino acids: CASNPQESYGYTF. CDR3 DNA: TGTGCCAGCAACCCACAGGAAAGCTATGGCTACACCTTC. The whole variable domain, remainder taken from reference TRBV2 and TRBJ1-2, is EPEVTQTPSHQVTQMGQEVILRCVPISNHLYFYWYRQILGQKVEFLVSFYNNEISEKSEIFDDQFSVERPDGSNFTLKIRSTKLEDSAMYFCASNPQESYGYTFGSGTRLTVV.